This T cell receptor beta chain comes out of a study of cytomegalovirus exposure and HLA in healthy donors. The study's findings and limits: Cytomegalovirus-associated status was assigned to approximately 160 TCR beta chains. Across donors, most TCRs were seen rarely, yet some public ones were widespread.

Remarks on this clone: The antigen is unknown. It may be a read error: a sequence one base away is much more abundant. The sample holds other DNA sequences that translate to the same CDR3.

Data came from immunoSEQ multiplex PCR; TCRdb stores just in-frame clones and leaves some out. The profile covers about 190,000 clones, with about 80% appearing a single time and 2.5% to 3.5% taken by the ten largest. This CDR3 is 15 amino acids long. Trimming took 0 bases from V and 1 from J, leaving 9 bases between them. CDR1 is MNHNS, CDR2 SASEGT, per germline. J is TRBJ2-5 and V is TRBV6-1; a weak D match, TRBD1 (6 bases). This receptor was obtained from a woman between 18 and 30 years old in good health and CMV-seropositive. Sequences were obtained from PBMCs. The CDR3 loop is CASSEATGGQETQYF. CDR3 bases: TGTGCCAGCAGTGAAGCGACAGGAGGCCAAGAGACCCAGTACTTC.